The sequence of this T cell receptor beta chain was determined in a study of TIL therapy for anti-PD-1-resistant metastatic lung cancer. Study details: Tumor harvest preceded PD-1/PD-L1 blockade, followed by nivolumab treatment. Tumors carried a median roughly 1.6 non-synonymous mutations per megabase.

The CDR3 consists of 15 residues. The V gene's germline CDR1 is SGHRS and CDR2 YFSETQ. Trimming took 3 bases from V and 0 from J, leaving 7 bases between them. The sample's time point: pre-treatment sample, taken before nivolumab and TIL therapy. This was the immunoSEQ v3 assay. Survey-level samples got approximately 1.8 million read pairs; deep-level samples got about 4.5-6.5 million. Sequenced by immunoSEQ multiplex PCR; TCRdb stores in-frame clones only, minus some. Among under 60,000 clones, just over 85% were seen once, and the ten largest hold 4% to 6%. The starting material was blood, obtained at baseline. The chain links TRBV5-1 to TRBJ2-6, with no clear D. The TCR was taken from a person aged 25-79 years with non-small cell lung cancer. The CDR3 spells CASSWVSSGANVLTF. CDR3 DNA sequence: TGCGCCAGCAGCTGGGTGAGCTCTGGGGCCAACGTCCTGACTTTC.